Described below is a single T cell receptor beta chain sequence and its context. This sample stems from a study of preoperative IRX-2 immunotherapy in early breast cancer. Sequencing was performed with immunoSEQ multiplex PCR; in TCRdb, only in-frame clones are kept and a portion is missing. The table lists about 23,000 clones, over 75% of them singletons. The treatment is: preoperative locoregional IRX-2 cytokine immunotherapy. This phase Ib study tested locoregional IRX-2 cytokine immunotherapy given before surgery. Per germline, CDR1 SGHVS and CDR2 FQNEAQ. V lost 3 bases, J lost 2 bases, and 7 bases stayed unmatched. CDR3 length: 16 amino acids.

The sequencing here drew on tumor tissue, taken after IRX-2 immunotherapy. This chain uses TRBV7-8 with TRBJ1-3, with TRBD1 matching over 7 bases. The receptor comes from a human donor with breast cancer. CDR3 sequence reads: CASSFLTDRAGNTIYF. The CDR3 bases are TGTGCCAGCAGCTTTCTTACCGACAGGGCTGGAAACACCATATATTTT. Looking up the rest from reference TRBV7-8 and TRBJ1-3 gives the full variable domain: GAGVSQSPRYKVAKRGQDVALRCDPISGHVSLFWYQQALGQGPEFLTYFQNEAQLDKSGLPSDRFFAERPEGSVSTLKIQRTQQEDSAVYLCASSFLTDRAGNTIYFGEGSWLTVV.